These 22 T cell receptor beta chains were all obtained from the same sample, sequenced in a study of early T cells in non-severe SARS-CoV-2 infection. TCRdb redid the calling of the 5' RACE reads with MiXCR, one entry per CDR3 protein. The data hold 25,000 to 35,000 distinct CDR3 sequences, with around 5.7% observed a single time. Source material: whole blood. Source of these receptors: an adult who was a healthcare worker with PCR-confirmed SARS-CoV-2 infection or an uninfected control (not recorded which).

This clonotype was detected many times. The gene calls are TRBV10-2 and TRBJ2-3; the D gene is possibly TRBD2 (6 bases). V shed 6 bases and J shed 12 bases, with 10 bases lying between them. The germline CDR1 and CDR2 sequences are WSHSY and SAAADI. This CDR3 contains 10 residues. This CDR3 is CASRGLDQYF. CDR3 sequence (DNA): TGCGCCAGCAGGGGACTCGATCAGTATTTT.

This clonotype was seen ten or more times. The chain has TRBV6-6 and TRBJ2-2; possibly TRBD2 for D (6 bases). The CDR3 extends over 15 amino acids. V gave up 7 bases and J gave up 5 bases, with 17 bases separating them. Germline V gene sequence: CDR1 MNHNY, CDR2 SVGAGI (reference sequence). The CDR3 region is CASKFRLSGTGELFF. In nucleotides, the CDR3 is TGTGCCAGCAAATTTCGACTAAGCGGGACCGGGGAGCTGTTTTTT.

The table lists this clonotype with many counts. The genes are TRBV23-1 and TRBJ2-1; no firm D call. TRBV23-1 qualifies as an ORF whose function is uncertain. V was trimmed by 4 bases and J by 4 bases, leaving 11 bases between them. The CDR3 consists of 14 residues. The CDR3, as DNA: TGCGCCAGCAGTCGGATACAGTCATACAATGAGCAGTTCTTC. The encoded protein is CASSRIQSYNEQFF.

The gene calls are TRBV29-1 and TRBJ1-3; D not resolved. From germline, CDR1 is SQVTM and CDR2 ANQGSEA. V dropped 3 bases and J dropped 3 bases, with 9 bases sitting between them. CDR3 length: 13 residues. DNA of the CDR3: TGCAGCGTTGACGCGGGTAGTGGAAACACCATATATTTT. This codes for CSVDAGSGNTIYF.

This clonotype occurred many times. The chain is built from TRBV11-2 and TRBJ2-7, with 14 bases lining up with TRBD2. The CDR3 length is 18 residues. CDR1 SGHAT and CDR2 FQNNGV come from the germline V gene. V trimming: 4 bases; J trimming: 7 bases; junction bases outside the gene matches: 15. The CDR3 DNA reads TGTGCCAGCAGCTCAGGACTAGCGGGGGGACTTGCCTACGAGGAGCAGTACTTC. It is translated as CASSSGLAGGLAYEEQYF.

Comments on this clonotype: This may come from a read error, since a much larger clone is one base off. J is TRBJ2-5 and V is TRBV7-7; 11 positions match TRBD2. Germline assignment: CDR1 SSHAT and CDR2 FNYEAQ (reference sequence). The CDR3 contains 15 residues. The CDR3 sequence is CASSLVAGGQETHYF. In DNA form, the CDR3 reads TGTGCTAGCAGCTTAGTAGCGGGGGGGCAAGAGACCCACTACTTC.

The sample holds many counts of this clonotype. This chain links TRBV7-2 with TRBJ2-5; weak D call: TRBD1 (6 bases). Germline loops: CDR1 SGHTA, CDR2 FQGNSA. The ends were cut back, 6 bases at V and 2 bases at J, with 13 bases in the middle. This CDR3 region has 14 residues. The CDR3 DNA is TGTGCCAGCAGTCCTCAGGGGTTACAAGAGACCCAGTACTTC. Translation gives CASSPQGLQETQYF.

This clonotype turned up a few times. The chain employs TRBV9 and TRBJ1-3; 7 nucleotides match TRBD1. V shed 5 bases, J shed 0 bases, and the junction held 8 bases outside the gene matches. The CDR3 spans 16 residues. The germline CDR1 and CDR2 sequences are SGDLS and YYNGEE. CDR3 region: CASSIGGSLSGNTIYF. The CDR3 DNA is TGTGCCAGCAGTATAGGGGGCAGTCTCTCTGGAAACACCATATATTTT.

This clonotype was seen repeatedly, ten times or more. The chain employs TRBV20-1 and TRBJ1-1, with a weak D call TRBD1 (5 bases). Trimming removed 5 bases from V and 4 bases from J, with 17 bases in between. This CDR3 comprises 14 residues. The V gene's germline CDR1 is DFQATT and CDR2 SNEGSKA (reference sequence). The chain's CDR3 is CSAVSLFGGTEAFF. CDR3 DNA: TGCAGTGCTGTTAGCCTGTTCGGGGGCACTGAAGCTTTCTTT.

V and J are TRBV19 and TRBJ1-4; D remains ambiguous. Trimming removed 7 bases from V and 7 bases from J, with 13 bases in between. CDR1 and CDR2 from the germline V gene are LNHDA and SQIVND (reference sequence). The CDR3 spans 13 residues. CDR3 protein: CASNIRRGEKLFF. The CDR3 region has the DNA TGTGCCAGTAATATCCGGAGAGGTGAAAAACTGTTTTTT. The full variable domain, its missing parts supplied by reference TRBV19 and TRBJ1-4, is DGGITQSPKYLFRKEGQNVTLSCEQNLNHDAMYWYRQDPGQGLRLIYYSQIVNDFQKGDIAEGYSVSREKKESFPLTVTSAQKNPTAFYLCASNIRRGEKLFFGSGTQLSVL.

The J gene is TRBJ2-5, the V gene TRBV7-6, with 9 bases matching TRBD1. This CDR3 contains 15 residues. The V segment lost 5 bases and the J segment 2 bases; nucleotides outside the gene matches: 6. Germline CDR1 and CDR2: SGHVS and FNYEAQ. The CDR3 coding sequence is TGTGCCAGCAGCACCCCGGGGACAGGGCAAGAGACCCAGTACTTC. This translates into CASSTPGTGQETQYF. Looking up the rest from reference TRBV7-6 and TRBJ2-5 gives the full variable domain: GAGVSQSPRYKVTKRGQDVALRCDPISGHVSLYWYRQALGQGPEFLTYFNYEAQQDKSGLPNDRFSAERPEGSISTLTIQRTEQRDSAMYRCASSTPGTGQETQYFGPGTRLLVL.

The chain uses TRBV28 and TRBJ2-5; 9 nucleotides align to TRBD1. Germline V gene lookup returns CDR1 MDHEN and CDR2 SYDVKM. This CDR3 contains 13 residues. V trimming: 6 bases; J trimming: 4 bases; junction bases outside the gene matches: 3. CDR3 DNA: TGTGCCAGCAGCCCACAGGGGGCAGAGACCCAGTACTTC. Protein sequence: CASSPQGAETQYF.

This clonotype was seen many times. The genes are TRBV3-1 and TRBJ2-3; a possible D gene is TRBD1 (5 bases). This CDR3 is built from 15 residues. V gave up 5 bases and J gave up 0 bases, with 12 bases separating them. Germline V CDR1 and CDR2: LGHDT, YNNKEL (reference sequence). In nucleotides, the CDR3 is TGTGCCAGCAGCTCCCGACAGACTAGCACAGATACGCAGTATTTT. Translated, it gives CASSSRQTSTDTQYF.

Comment on this clonotype: The junction does not match germline at one end; this may be a read error. The rearrangement joins TRBV6-5 to TRBJ2-5; D remains unclear. The CDR3 extends over 13 amino acids. Per the germline V gene, CDR1 is MNHEY and CDR2 is SVGAGI. CDR3 DNA: TGTGCCAGCATGCGACCGTACCAAGAGACCAAGTACTTC. Amino acid sequence: CASMRPYQETKYF.

In this sample, this clonotype turned up many times. The gene calls are TRBV28 and TRBJ1-1; no clear D. V lost 10 bases to trimming and J lost 8 bases, with 20 bases between them. In germline, CDR1 is MDHEN, CDR2 SYDVKM. The CDR3 contains 13 residues. CDR3 bases: TGTGCCACTAGGGAGGGCCTTTGGGGAGAAGCTTTCTTT. Amino acids: CATREGLWGEAFF.

This chain links TRBV7-2 with TRBJ2-7, with 12 nucleotides matching TRBD2. The germline V gene has CDR1 SGHTA and CDR2 FQGNSA. CDR3 length equals 16 residues. V gave up 5 bases and J gave up 0 bases; unmatched junction bases: 5. DNA of the CDR3: TGTGCCAGCAGCCCTAGCGGGGGGGGGAGCTCCTACGAGCAGTACTTC. Translated, it gives CASSPSGGGSSYEQYF.

This clonotype is medium-sized (0.01 to 0.1%) within its sample. The rearrangement joins TRBV18 to TRBJ2-5, with no clear D. Deletions cut 2 bases from V and 5 bases from J, with 3 bases between. The CDR3 totals 11 residues. CDR1 and CDR2 (germline): KGHSH, LQKENI. The CDR3 DNA is TGTGCCAGCTCACCAGACGAGACCCAGTACTTC. Translating it yields CASSPDETQYF.

In its sample, this clonotype was seen many times. The rearrangement links TRBV4-1 to TRBJ2-5; D is undetermined. Trimming removed 1 base from V and 1 base from J, with 7 bases in between. From germline, CDR1 is MGHRA and CDR2 YSYEKL. This CDR3 region has 14 residues. The CDR3: CASSQGQLQETQYF. CDR3 bases: TGCGCCAGCAGCCAAGGTCAACTCCAAGAGACCCAGTACTTC.

This clonotype was seen at least ten times. The genes are TRBV20-1 and TRBJ2-5; 8 bases are a match to TRBD1. CDR1 is DFQATT and CDR2 is SNEGSKA in the germline V gene (reference sequence). This CDR3 is built from 14 residues. Trimming cost V 3 bases and J 4 bases; bases outside gene matches: 7. The CDR3 here is CSARDRARGETQYF. The CDR3, as DNA: TGCAGTGCTAGGGACAGGGCCCGAGGAGAGACCCAGTACTTC.

Many counts were recorded for this clonotype. V gene TRBV4-3 combines with J gene TRBJ1-2, with TRBD1 matching 7 bases. The CDR3 contains 14 residues. Germline assignment: CDR1 LGHNA and CDR2 YSLEER. V was clipped by 5 bases and J by 3 bases; unmatched bases: 6. The CDR3 loop is CASSSGDSYYGYTF. CDR3 nucleotide sequence: TGCGCCAGCAGCAGCGGGGACAGCTACTATGGCTACACCTTC.

The chain recombines TRBV6-2 or TRBV6-3 with TRBJ2-7, with unresolved D. The ends were cut back, 3 bases at V and 3 bases at J, with 9 bases in the middle. The CDR3 runs 13 residues. Germline V gene data show CDR1 as MNHEY and CDR2 as SVGEGT. CDR3 sequence reads: CASSYQGIYEQYF. CDR3 bases: TGTGCCAGCAGTTATCAAGGGATCTACGAGCAGTACTTC.

In this sample, this clonotype turned up many times. This sequence joins TRBV13 and TRBJ2-3; 7 bases are a match to TRBD2. The CDR3 runs 14 residues. The trim removed 6 bases at V and 4 bases at J, leaving 7 bases unmatched. Per the germline V gene, CDR1 is PRHDT and CDR2 is FYEKMQ (reference sequence). CDR3 in amino acids: CASSKGGGADTQYF. The CDR3 nucleotides read TGTGCCAGCAGTAAAGGTGGGGGGGCAGATACGCAGTATTTT.